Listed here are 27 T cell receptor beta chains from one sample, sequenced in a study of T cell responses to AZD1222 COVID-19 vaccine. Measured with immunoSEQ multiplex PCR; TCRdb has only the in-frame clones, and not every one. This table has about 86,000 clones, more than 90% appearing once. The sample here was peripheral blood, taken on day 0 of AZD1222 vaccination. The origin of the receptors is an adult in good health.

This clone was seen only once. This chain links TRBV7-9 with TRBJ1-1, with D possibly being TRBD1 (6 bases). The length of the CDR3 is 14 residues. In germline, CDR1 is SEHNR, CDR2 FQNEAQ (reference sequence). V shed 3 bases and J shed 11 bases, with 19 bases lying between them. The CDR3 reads CASSLQGRGFEAFF. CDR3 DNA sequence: TGTGCCAGCAGCTTGCAGGGGCGTGGGTTCGAGGCTTTCTTT.

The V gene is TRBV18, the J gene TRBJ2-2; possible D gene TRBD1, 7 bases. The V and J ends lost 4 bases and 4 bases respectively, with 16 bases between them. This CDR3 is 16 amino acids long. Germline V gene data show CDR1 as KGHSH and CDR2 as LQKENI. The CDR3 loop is CASSLDRAGSTGELFF. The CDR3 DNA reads TGTGCCAGCTCACTTGACAGGGCGGGATCCACCGGGGAGCTGTTTTTT.

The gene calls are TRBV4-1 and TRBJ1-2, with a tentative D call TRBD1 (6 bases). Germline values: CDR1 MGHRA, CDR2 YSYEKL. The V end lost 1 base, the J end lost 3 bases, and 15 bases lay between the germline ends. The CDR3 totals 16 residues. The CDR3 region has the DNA TGCGCCAGCAGCCAAGCTCGCGGGGGGCGAGACTATGGCTACACCTTC. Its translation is CASSQARGGRDYGYTF.

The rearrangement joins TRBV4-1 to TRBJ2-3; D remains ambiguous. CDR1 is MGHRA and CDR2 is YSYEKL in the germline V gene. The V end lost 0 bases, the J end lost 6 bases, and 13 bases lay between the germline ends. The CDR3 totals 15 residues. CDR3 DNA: TGCGCCAGCAGCCAAGAAATGGGCGGCCTCGATACGCAGTATTTT. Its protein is CASSQEMGGLDTQYF.

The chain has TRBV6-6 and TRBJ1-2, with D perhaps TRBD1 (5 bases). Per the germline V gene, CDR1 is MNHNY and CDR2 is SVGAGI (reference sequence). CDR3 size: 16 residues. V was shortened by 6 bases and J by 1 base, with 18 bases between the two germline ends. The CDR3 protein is CASSPEPGRYNYGYTF. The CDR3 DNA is TGTGCCAGCAGCCCCGAGCCAGGGCGGTATAACTATGGCTACACCTTC.

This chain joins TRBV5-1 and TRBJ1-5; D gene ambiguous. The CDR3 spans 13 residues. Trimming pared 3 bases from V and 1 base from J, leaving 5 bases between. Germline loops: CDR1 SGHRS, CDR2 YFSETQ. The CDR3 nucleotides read TGCGCCAGCAGCTACGAGAGCAATCAGCCCCAGCATTTT. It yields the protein CASSYESNQPQHF.

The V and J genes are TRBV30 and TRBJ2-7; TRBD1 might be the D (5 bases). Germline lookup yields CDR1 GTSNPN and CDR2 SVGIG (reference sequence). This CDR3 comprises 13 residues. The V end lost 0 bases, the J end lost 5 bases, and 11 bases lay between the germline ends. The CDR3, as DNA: TGTGCCTGGAGTGTAGGGGTCATAGACGAGCAGTACTTC. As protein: CAWSVGVIDEQYF.

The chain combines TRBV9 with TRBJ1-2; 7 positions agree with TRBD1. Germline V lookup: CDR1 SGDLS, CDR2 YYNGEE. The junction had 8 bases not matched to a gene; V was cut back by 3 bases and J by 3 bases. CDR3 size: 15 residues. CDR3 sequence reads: CASSGYRGPDYGYTF. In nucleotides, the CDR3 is TGTGCCAGCAGCGGATACAGGGGCCCGGACTATGGCTACACCTTC. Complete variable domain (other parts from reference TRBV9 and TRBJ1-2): DSGVTQTPKHLITATGQRVTLRCSPRSGDLSVYWYQQSLDQGLQFLIQYYNGEERAKGNILERFSAQQFPDLHSELNLSSLELGDSALYFCASSGYRGPDYGYTFGSGTRLTVV.

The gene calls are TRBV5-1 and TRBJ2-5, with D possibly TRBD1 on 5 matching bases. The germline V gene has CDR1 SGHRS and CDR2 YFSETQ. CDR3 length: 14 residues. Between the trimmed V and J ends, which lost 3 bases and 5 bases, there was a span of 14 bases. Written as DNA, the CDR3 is TGCGCCAGCAGCTCGAGACAGTACACGGAGACCCAGTACTTC. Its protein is CASSSRQYTETQYF.

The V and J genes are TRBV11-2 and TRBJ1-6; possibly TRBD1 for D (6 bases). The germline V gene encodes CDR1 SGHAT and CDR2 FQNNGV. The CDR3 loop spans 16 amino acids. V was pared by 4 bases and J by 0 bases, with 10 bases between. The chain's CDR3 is CASSSDRSSYNSPLHF. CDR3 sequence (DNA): TGTGCCAGCAGCTCCGACAGGAGCTCCTATAATTCACCCCTCCACTTT.

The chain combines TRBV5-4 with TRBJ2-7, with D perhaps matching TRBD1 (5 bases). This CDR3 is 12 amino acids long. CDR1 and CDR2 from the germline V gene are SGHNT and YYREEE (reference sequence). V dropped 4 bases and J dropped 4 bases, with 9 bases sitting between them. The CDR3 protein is CASSPSGYEQYF. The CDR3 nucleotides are TGTGCCAGCAGCCCCTCAGGGTACGAGCAGTACTTC.

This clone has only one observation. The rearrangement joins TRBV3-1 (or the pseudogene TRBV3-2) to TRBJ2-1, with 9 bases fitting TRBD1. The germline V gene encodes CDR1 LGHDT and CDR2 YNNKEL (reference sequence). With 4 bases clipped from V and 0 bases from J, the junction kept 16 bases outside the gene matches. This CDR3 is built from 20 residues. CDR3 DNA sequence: TGTGCCAGCAGCCCCCCAAGGACAGGGGCGACTAGTTACTCCTACAATGAGCAGTTCTTC. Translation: CASSPPRTGATSYSYNEQFF.

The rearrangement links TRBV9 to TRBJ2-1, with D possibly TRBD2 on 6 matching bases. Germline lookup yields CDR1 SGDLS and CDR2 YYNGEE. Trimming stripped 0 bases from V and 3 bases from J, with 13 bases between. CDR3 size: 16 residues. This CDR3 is CASSVGGEYVYNEQFF. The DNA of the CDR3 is TGTGCCAGCAGCGTAGGGGGGGAGTATGTCTACAATGAGCAGTTCTTC.

CDR3 in DNA: TGTGCCAGCAGAACAGGCTATGGCTACACCTTC. Encoded protein: CASRTGYGYTF. The V call is TRBV12-3 or TRBV12-4, the J call TRBJ1-2, with a possible D match to TRBD1 (5 bases). The CDR3 totals 11 residues. Between the trimmed V and J ends, which lost 6 bases and 4 bases, there was a span of 6 bases.

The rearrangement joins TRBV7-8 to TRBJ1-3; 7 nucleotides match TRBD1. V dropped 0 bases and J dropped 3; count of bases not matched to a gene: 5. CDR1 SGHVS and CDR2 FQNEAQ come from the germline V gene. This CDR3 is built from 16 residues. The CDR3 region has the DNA TGTGCCAGCAGCTTAGCGTCAGGGGGACGTGGAAACACCATATATTTT. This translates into CASSLASGGRGNTIYF.

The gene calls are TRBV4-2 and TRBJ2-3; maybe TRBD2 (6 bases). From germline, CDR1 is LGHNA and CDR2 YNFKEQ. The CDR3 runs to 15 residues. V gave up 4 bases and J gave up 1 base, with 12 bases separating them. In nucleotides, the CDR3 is TGTGCCAGCAGCCGAGGAGGGGCCGGCACAGATACGCAGTATTTT. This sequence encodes CASSRGGAGTDTQYF.

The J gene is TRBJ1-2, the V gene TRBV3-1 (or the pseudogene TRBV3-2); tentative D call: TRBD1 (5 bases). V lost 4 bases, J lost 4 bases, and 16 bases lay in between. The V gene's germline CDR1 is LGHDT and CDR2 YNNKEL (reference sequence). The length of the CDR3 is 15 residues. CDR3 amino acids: CASSPKGIVGYGYTF. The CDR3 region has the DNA TGTGCCAGCAGCCCAAAGGGGATAGTAGGCTATGGCTACACCTTC.

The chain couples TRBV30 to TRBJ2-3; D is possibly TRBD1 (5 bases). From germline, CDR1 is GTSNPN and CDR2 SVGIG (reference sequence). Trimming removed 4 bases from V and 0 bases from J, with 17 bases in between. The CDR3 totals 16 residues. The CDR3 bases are TGTGCCTGGACCCCCGGACATTTGATTAGCACAGATACGCAGTATTTT. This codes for CAWTPGHLISTDTQYF. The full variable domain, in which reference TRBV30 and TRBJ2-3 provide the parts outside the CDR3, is SQTIHQWPATLVQPVGSPLSLECTVEGTSNPNLYWYRQAAGRGLQLLFYSVGIGQISSEVPQNLSASRPQDRQFILSSKKLLLSDSGFYLCAWTPGHLISTDTQYFGPGTRLTVL.

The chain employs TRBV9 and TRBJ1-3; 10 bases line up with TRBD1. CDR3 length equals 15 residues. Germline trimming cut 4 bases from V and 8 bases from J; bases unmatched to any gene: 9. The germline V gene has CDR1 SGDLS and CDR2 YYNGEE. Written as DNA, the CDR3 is TGTGCCAGCAGCCCGAGGGGGACAGGGGTTGACACCATATATTTT. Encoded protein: CASSPRGTGVDTIYF.

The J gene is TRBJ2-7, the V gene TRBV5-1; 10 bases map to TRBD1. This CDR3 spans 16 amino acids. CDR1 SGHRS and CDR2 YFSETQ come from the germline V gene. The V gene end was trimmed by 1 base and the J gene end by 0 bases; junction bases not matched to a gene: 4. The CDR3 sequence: CASSLSTGGGSYEQYF. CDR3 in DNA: TGCGCCAGCAGCTTGTCGACAGGGGGCGGCTCCTACGAGCAGTACTTC.

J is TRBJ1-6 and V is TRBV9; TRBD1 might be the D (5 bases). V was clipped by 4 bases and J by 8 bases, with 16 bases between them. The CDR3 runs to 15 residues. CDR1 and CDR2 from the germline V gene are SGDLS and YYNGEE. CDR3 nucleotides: TGTGCCAGCAGCAAAGTCGGAGGGGATTATTCACCCCTCCACTTT. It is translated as CASSKVGGDYSPLHF.

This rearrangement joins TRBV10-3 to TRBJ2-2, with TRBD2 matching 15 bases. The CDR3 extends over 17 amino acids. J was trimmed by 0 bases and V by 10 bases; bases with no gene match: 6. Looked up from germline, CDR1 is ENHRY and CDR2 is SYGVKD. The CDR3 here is CATRGTSGGTNTGELFF. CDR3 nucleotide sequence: TGTGCCACGCGCGGGACTAGCGGGGGGACGAACACCGGGGAGCTGTTTTTT.

In DNA, the CDR3 is TGTGCCAGCAGCTTACAGGAGGGGACCACCTACGAGCAGTACTTC. This translates into CASSLQEGTTYEQYF. The rearrangement joins TRBV13 to TRBJ2-7; weak D call: TRBD2 (6 bases). The CDR3 extends over 15 amino acids. Trimming took off 2 bases at V and 2 bases at J, with 13 bases between the two ends. CDR1 and CDR2 (germline): PRHDT, FYEKMQ (reference sequence).

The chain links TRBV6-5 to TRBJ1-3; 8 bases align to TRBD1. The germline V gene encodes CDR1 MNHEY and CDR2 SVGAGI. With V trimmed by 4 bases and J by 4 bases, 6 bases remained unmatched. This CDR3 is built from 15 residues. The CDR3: CASSSGGAEGNTIYF. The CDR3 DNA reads TGTGCCAGCAGTTCAGGGGGCGCAGAGGGAAACACCATATATTTT.

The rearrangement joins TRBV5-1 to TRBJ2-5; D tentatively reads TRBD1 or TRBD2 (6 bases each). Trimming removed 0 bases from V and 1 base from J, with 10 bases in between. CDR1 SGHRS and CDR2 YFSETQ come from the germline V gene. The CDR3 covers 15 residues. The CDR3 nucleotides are TGCGCCAGCAGCTTGGGGACAGCGGGCCAAGAGACCCAGTACTTC. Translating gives CASSLGTAGQETQYF.

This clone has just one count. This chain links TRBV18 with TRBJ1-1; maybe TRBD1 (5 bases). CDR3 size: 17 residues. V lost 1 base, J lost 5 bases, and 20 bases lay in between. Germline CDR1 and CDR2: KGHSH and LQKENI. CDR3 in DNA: TGTGCCAGCTCACCACTAGAAATTTCGGGGGAAGGAACTGAAGCTTTCTTT. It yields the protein CASSPLEISGEGTEAFF.

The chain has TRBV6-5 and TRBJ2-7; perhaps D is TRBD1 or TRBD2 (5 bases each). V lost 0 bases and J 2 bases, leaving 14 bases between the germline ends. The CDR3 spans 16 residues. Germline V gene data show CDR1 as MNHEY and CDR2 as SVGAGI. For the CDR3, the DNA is TGTGCCAGCAGTTACTCGTACTGGGACGGTACCTACGAGCAGTACTTC. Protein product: CASSYSYWDGTYEQYF.